Listed below are T cell receptor beta chains from one sample, sequenced in a study of blood T cell repertoires in COVID-19. TCRdb keeps only in-frame clones here, not all; method: immunoSEQ multiplex PCR. The table lists some 240,000 clones, around 81% of them singletons. Sequencing was done on a sample of peripheral blood. These receptor sequences come from a woman at least 80 years old with COVID-19, enrolled during active disease. The conserved cysteine and the conserved F or W are not part of the CDR3 here. Clone size, where shown, is once, few, many, or a class for clones that have expanded.

TRBV24-1	.	TRBJ2-3	ATSDPSGRGDTQY
TRBV5-1	.	TRBJ1-1	ASSLEQTGVTEAF
TRBV5-5	few	TRBJ1-2	ASSFHRGTYGYT
TRBV3-1/TRBV3-2	.	TRBJ2-3	ASSLGLAGTDTQY
TRBV29-1	.	TRBJ1-4	SVTTGGVRSNEKLF
TRBV29-1	.	TRBJ1-1	SVTLLSGEAF
TRBV11-1	.	TRBJ2-2	ASSLRASGAGELF
TRBV5-1	.	TRBJ1-1	ASSEKVGGTEAF
TRBV7-6	.	TRBJ2-7	ASSPSGGLTYEQY
TRBV6-6	.	TRBJ1-1	ASSPQGKNTEAF
TRBV27	.	TRBJ2-7	ASSPGTSGRAYEQY
TRBV7-3	.	TRBJ2-3	ASSFSGRVDTQY
TRBV10-3	.	TRBJ2-3	AISDGGGSGGRTQY
TRBV7-9	.	TRBJ2-7	ASSLVTGGSYEQY
TRBV6-6	.	TRBJ1-1	ASTRGGNTEAF
TRBV7-2	.	TRBJ2-7	ASSSGTGLGEQY
TRBV6-5	.	TRBJ1-1	ASREAPAVPEAF
TRBV5-1	.	TRBJ1-1	ASSLWSDDTEAF
TRBV5-5	.	TRBJ1-2	ATRTGSSYGYT
TRBV12-3/TRBV12-4	.	TRBJ1-2	ASSLAGGYGYT
TRBV5-1	few	TRBJ2-7	ASSLAGTNLYEQY
TRBV6-5	.	TRBJ1-2	ASGPPRDINGYT
TRBV29-1	.	TRBJ2-1	SVEPLAGFYNEQF
TRBV11-3	once	TRBJ2-7	ASSLDFRGEQY
TRBV5-1	.	TRBJ1-1	ASSSGTGRSTEAF
TRBV9	.	TRBJ1-2	ASSVEMGANYGYT
TRBV7-9	.	TRBJ2-7	ASTSLGAYEQY